This entry lists 23 T cell receptor beta chains sequenced from one sample in a study of T cell changes during pregnancy in multiple sclerosis (dated by TCRdb to the late 2010s). The library was generated by the immunoSEQ multiplex PCR assay. TCRdb took this table from immuneACCESS and kept in-frame rearrangements with V and J called. Such tables lack part of the clones; where checked against another copy, unresolved V genes explain under half of the gap, and the rest is unexplained. For this sample there are tens of thousands of clones; around 90% appear just once. The top ten clonotypes cover 0.46% of the sample. Here the sequenced sample was CD4+ T cells from peripheral blood mononuclear cells, taken in the third trimester of pregnancy. Receptors originate from a female donor in good health, enrolled as a control in a pregnancy study.

The chain recombines TRBV27 with TRBJ1-6; no definite D call. This CDR3 is 12 amino acids long. Between the trimmed V and J ends, which lost 3 bases and 6 bases, there was a span of 3 bases. The germline V gene has CDR1 MNHEY and CDR2 SMNVEV (reference sequence). The CDR3 region is CASSFSNSPLHF. The CDR3 DNA is TGTGCCAGCAGTTTTAGTAATTCACCCCTCCACTTT.

J is TRBJ1-4 and V is TRBV7-2, with 7 bases fitting TRBD1. This CDR3 has 13 amino acids. Germline values: CDR1 SGHTA, CDR2 FQGNSA. V shed 4 bases and J 10 bases; nucleotides not matched to a gene: 6. DNA for the CDR3: TGTGCCAGCAGCTCCCAAACAGGGGTAAAACTGTTTTTT. Residues: CASSSQTGVKLFF.

J is TRBJ1-1 and V is TRBV18; D might be TRBD1 (5 bases). Trimming took 0 bases from V and 3 from J, leaving 11 bases between them. The CDR3 extends over 15 amino acids. Germline CDR1 KGHSH, CDR2 LQKENI. CDR3 DNA: TGTGCCAGCTCACCACCGAACAGGAAAGACACTGAAGCTTTCTTT. Translating gives CASSPPNRKDTEAFF.

V usage is TRBV30 and J usage is TRBJ2-5, with TRBD2 matching over 9 bases. There are 14 residues in the CDR3. The trim removed 2 bases at V and 6 bases at J, leaving 7 bases unmatched. Germline CDR1 reads GTSNPN; CDR2 reads SVGIG (reference sequence). Here the CDR3 DNA reads TGTGCCTGGAGTAGGCGGGGGGGCATTCAGACCCAGTACTTC. Encoded protein: CAWSRRGGIQTQYF.

V is TRBV27 and J is TRBJ1-5; 9 bases fit TRBD1. The CDR3 extends over 15 amino acids. The germline gives CDR1 MNHEY, CDR2 SMNVEV (reference sequence). V shed 3 bases and J 7 bases; nucleotides not matched to a gene: 7. The CDR3 is CASSFSTGGRQPQHF. CDR3 coding DNA: TGTGCCAGCAGTTTCTCGACAGGGGGAAGACAGCCCCAGCATTTT.

The rearrangement joins TRBV30 to TRBJ1-5; D uncertain. V lost 3 bases, J lost 4 bases, and 10 bases lay in between. There are 13 residues in the CDR3. Per the germline V gene, CDR1 is GTSNPN and CDR2 is SVGIG (reference sequence). The CDR3 is CAWRNSRNQPQHF. DNA of the CDR3: TGTGCCTGGAGAAACAGCAGAAATCAGCCCCAGCATTTT.

The V gene is TRBV18, the J gene TRBJ1-6; the D is unclear. This CDR3 is 13 amino acids long. CDR1 is KGHSH and CDR2 is LQKENI in the germline V gene. The germline V and J ends were trimmed by 0 bases and 10 bases, with 7 bases remaining between them. CDR3 sequence reads: CASSPPLPSPLHF. CDR3 in DNA: TGTGCCAGCTCACCACCCCTTCCCTCACCCCTCCACTTT.

This clone came up once. The CDR3 coding sequence is TGTGCCAGCAGCTTTACCCGGGCTAACTATGGCTACACCTTC. Translation gives CASSFTRANYGYTF. The chain recombines TRBV7-2 with TRBJ1-2; D remains ambiguous. The germline CDR1 and CDR2 sequences are SGHTA and FQGNSA. V gave up 3 bases and J gave up 0 bases, with 8 bases separating them. This CDR3 has 14 residues.

CDR3 region: CASSYKWGDYGYTF. CDR3 DNA sequence: TGTGCCAGCAGTTACAAATGGGGGGACTATGGCTACACCTTC. The chain uses TRBV6-5 and TRBJ1-2, with D tentatively TRBD1 (5 bases). From germline, CDR1 is MNHEY and CDR2 SVGAGI. The ends were cut back, 2 bases at V and 3 bases at J, with 10 bases in the middle. This CDR3 comprises 14 residues.

The chain recombines TRBV11-3 with TRBJ1-2; D remains unclear. Trimming removed 1 base at V and 3 bases at J, with 3 bases between. Germline assignment: CDR1 SGHNT and CDR2 YENEEA. This CDR3 has 12 amino acids. The CDR3 spells CASSLVDYGYTF. The CDR3 nucleotides are TGTGCCAGCAGCTTAGTCGACTATGGCTACACCTTC.

The rearrangement uses TRBV11-2 and TRBJ2-7; unclear D gene. The CDR3 is made up of 13 amino acids. Germline V gene data show CDR1 as SGHAT and CDR2 as FQNNGV. Trimming removed 8 bases from V and 2 bases from J, with 13 bases in between. In DNA form, the CDR3 reads TGTGCCAGCCGGTACTCGTCTACCTACGAGCAGTACTTC. This encodes CASRYSSTYEQYF.

Written as DNA, the CDR3 is TGTGCCAGCAGCCCCCGGGGTCTTGAAGCTTTCTTT. Translating it yields CASSPRGLEAFF. This chain joins TRBV7-8 and TRBJ1-1; D not certain. Germline loops: CDR1 SGHVS, CDR2 FQNEAQ. This CDR3 has 12 residues. Deletions cut 5 bases from V and 7 bases from J, with 11 bases between.

The chain employs TRBV6-6 and TRBJ2-1; 9 bases are shared with TRBD1. Trimming removed 0 bases from V and 8 bases from J; junction bases left unmatched: 2. The germline V gene has CDR1 MNHNY and CDR2 SVGAGI (reference sequence). The CDR3 runs to 14 residues. The CDR3 spells CASSYSDRGDEQFF. In nucleotides, the CDR3 is TGTGCCAGCAGTTACTCGGACAGGGGTGATGAGCAGTTCTTC.

The V call is TRBV19, the J call TRBJ2-3; D unclear. Trimming stripped 3 bases from V and 1 base from J, with 11 bases between. Germline V gene lookup returns CDR1 LNHDA and CDR2 SQIVND (reference sequence). This CDR3 has 15 residues. The CDR3 DNA follows: TGTGCCAGTAGTATGGTCCGGGTACGCACAGATACGCAGTATTTT. This codes for CASSMVRVRTDTQYF.

V and J are TRBV30 and TRBJ1-1; no reliable D call. Germline-derived CDR1 and CDR2 are GTSNPN and SVGIG (reference sequence). This CDR3 contains 13 residues. V was cut by 0 bases and J by 0 bases, with 5 bases left in between. This CDR3 is CAWSVEMNTEAFF. CDR3 in DNA: TGTGCCTGGAGTGTGGAGATGAACACTGAAGCTTTCTTT.

This sequence joins TRBV11-2 and TRBJ2-5; 7 nucleotides agree with TRBD2. Germline V gene data show CDR1 as SGHAT and CDR2 as FQNNGV. V was clipped by 1 base and J by 1 base; unmatched bases: 12. CDR3 size: 18 residues. DNA of the CDR3: TGTGCCAGCAGCTTAGGTGGTGGGCCAGGGACTATCCAAGAGACCCAGTACTTC. It specifies CASSLGGGPGTIQETQYF.

This clone was observed once. This chain uses TRBV19 with TRBJ2-1, with TRBD2 as a possible D gene (5 bases). In germline, CDR1 is LNHDA, CDR2 SQIVND (reference sequence). The CDR3 totals 19 residues. With 0 bases removed from V and 15 bases from J, the gap between germline ends came to 33 bases. The CDR3, as DNA: TGTGCCAGTAGTATAGAGGCCCATGCAGCGGCGATCTCTACGCATTCGACGTTCTTC. Translation gives CASSIEAHAAAISTHSTFF.

V gene TRBV30 combines with J gene TRBJ2-3; 7 bases are shared with TRBD2. V lost 4 bases and J lost 2; bases outside the gene matches: 9. CDR3 length: 15 amino acids. Germline lookup yields CDR1 GTSNPN and CDR2 SVGIG (reference sequence). In nucleotides, the CDR3 is TGTGCCTGGAAGTTCGGGCTAGCGGACACAGATACGCAGTATTTT. As protein: CAWKFGLADTDTQYF.

This clone was seen more than once but under ten times. The V call is TRBV5-1, the J call TRBJ2-5; 15 positions match TRBD2. Trimming took 6 bases from V and 9 from J; bases not matched to a gene: 9. CDR3 length: 15 residues. CDR1 is SGHRS and CDR2 is YFSETQ in the germline V gene. CDR3 sequence: CASTTTGLAGGPQYF. In DNA, the CDR3 is TGCGCCAGCACCACCACAGGACTAGCGGGAGGGCCCCAGTACTTC.

The chain combines TRBV19 with TRBJ2-1; 8 bases agree with TRBD2. Germline V CDR1 and CDR2: LNHDA, SQIVND (reference sequence). V was pared by 5 bases and J by 1 base, with 7 bases of the junction left unmatched. The CDR3 extends over 16 amino acids. CDR3 sequence reads: CASSPSAGASYNEQFF. Here the CDR3 DNA reads TGTGCCAGTAGTCCCTCAGCGGGGGCTTCCTACAATGAGCAGTTCTTC.

The rearrangement uses TRBV7-2 and TRBJ2-7; D perhaps matches TRBD1 (5 bases). Germline CDR1 reads SGHTA; CDR2 reads FQGNSA. V was shortened by 5 bases and J by 5 bases, with 19 bases between the two germline ends. The CDR3 consists of 15 residues. CDR3 in DNA: TGTGCCAGCAGCCTCCATTTAGGCAGGGAAAACGAGCAGTACTTC. As protein: CASSLHLGRENEQYF.

The V call is TRBV7-8, the J call TRBJ1-3; D not resolved. The CDR3 covers 14 residues. V shed 5 bases and J shed 1 base, with 9 bases lying between them. Per germline, CDR1 SGHVS and CDR2 FQNEAQ. CDR3 nucleotides: TGTGCCAGCAGCCCCGCCCGGTCTGGAAACACCATATATTTT. Protein: CASSPARSGNTIYF.

This clone was recorded only once. The V and J genes are TRBV27 and TRBJ2-5; 8 bases are a match to TRBD2. From germline, CDR1 is MNHEY and CDR2 SMNVEV (reference sequence). J lost 4 bases, V lost 5 bases, and 6 bases had no gene match. This CDR3 region has 14 residues. CDR3 sequence: CASSPLAGGETQYF. The CDR3 DNA sequence: TGTGCCAGCAGTCCCCTGGCGGGAGGAGAGACCCAGTACTTC.